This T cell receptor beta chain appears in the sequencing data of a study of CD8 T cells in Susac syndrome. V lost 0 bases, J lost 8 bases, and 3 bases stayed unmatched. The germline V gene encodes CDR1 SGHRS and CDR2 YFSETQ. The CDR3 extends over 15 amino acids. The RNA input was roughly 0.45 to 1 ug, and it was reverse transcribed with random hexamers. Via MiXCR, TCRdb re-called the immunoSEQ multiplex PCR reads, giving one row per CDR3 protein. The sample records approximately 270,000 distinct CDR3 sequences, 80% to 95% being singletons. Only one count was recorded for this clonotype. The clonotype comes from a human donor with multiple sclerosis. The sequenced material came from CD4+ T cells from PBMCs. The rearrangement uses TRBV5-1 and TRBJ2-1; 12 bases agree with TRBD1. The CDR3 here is CASSLAGTGGDEQFF. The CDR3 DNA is TGCGCCAGCAGCTTGGCCGGGACAGGGGGCGATGAGCAGTTCTTC.